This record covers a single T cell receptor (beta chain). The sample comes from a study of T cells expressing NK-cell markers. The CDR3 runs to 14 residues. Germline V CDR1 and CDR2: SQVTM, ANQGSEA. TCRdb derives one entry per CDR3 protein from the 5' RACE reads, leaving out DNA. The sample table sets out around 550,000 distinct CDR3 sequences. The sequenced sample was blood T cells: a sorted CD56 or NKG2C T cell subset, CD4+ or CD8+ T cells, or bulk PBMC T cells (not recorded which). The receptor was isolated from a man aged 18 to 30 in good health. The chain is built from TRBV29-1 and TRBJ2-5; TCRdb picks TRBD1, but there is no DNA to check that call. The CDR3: CSVELGTVLETQYF. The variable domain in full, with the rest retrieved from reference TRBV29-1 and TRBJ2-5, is SAVISQKPSRDICQRGTSLTIQCQVDSQVTMMFWYRQQPGQSLTLIATANQGSEATYESGFVIDKFPISRPNLTFSTLTVSNMSPEDSSIYLCSVELGTVLETQYFGPGTRLLVL.